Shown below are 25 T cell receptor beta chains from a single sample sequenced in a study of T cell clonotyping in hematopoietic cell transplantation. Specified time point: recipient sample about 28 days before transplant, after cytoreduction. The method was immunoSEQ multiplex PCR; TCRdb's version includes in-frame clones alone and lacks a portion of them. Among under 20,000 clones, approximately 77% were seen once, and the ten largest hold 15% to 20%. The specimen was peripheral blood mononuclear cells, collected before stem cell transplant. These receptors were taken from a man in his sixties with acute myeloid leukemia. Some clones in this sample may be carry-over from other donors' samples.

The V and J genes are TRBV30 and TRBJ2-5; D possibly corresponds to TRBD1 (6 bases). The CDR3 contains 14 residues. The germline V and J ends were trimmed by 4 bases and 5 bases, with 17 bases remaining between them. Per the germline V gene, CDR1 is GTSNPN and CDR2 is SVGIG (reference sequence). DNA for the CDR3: TGTGCCTGGAACCTTCACAGGGTTTTCGAGACCCAGTACTTC. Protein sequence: CAWNLHRVFETQYF.

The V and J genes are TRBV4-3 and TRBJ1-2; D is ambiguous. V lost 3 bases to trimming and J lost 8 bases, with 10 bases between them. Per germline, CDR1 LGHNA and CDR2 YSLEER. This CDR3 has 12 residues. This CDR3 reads CASSQLGEGYTF. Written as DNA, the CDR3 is TGCGCCAGCAGCCAGCTTGGGGAAGGCTACACCTTC.

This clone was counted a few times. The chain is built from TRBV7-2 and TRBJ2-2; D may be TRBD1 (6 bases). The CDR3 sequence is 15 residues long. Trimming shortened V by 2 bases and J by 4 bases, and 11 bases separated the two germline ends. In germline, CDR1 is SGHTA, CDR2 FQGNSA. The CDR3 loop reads CASSLKQGVTGELFF. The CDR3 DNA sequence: TGTGCCAGCAGCTTAAAACAGGGTGTCACCGGGGAGCTGTTTTTT.

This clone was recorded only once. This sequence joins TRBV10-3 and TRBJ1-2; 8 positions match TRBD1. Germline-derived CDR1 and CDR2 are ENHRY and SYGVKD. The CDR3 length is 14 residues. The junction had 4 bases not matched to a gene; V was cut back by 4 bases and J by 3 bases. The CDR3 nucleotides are TGTGCCATCAGTGGGACAGGGTACGACTATGGCTACACCTTC. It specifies CAISGTGYDYGYTF.

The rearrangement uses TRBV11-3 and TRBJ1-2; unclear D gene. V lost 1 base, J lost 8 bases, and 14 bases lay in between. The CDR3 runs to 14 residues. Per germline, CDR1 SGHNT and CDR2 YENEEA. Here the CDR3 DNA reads TGTGCCAGCAGCTTAGGTTATGGGCCAACGGGCTACACCTTC. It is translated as CASSLGYGPTGYTF. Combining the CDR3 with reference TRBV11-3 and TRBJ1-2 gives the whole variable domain EAGVVQSPRYKIIEKKQPVAFWCNPISGHNTLYWYLQNLGQGPELLIRYENEEAVDDSQLPKDRFSAERLKGVDSTLKIQPAELGDSAVYLCASSLGYGPTGYTFGSGTRLTVV.

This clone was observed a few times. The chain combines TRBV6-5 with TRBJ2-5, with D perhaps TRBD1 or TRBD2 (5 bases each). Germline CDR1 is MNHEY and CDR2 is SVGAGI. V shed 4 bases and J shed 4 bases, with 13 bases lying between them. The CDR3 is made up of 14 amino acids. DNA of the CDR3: TGTGCCAGCAGTTCCGGGACGGCAGCAGAGACCCAGTACTTC. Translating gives CASSSGTAAETQYF.

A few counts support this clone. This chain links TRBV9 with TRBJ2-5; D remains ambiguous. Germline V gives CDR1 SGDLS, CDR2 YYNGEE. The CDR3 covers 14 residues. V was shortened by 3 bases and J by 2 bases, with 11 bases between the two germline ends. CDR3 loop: CASSARWGQETQYF. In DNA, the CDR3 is TGTGCCAGCAGCGCGCGGTGGGGACAAGAGACCCAGTACTTC.

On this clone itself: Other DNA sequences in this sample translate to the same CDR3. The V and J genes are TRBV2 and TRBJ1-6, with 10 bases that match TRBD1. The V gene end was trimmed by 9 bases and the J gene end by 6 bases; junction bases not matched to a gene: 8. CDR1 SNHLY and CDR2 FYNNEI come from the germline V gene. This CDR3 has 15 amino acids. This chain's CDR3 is CASSLGTGVNSPLHF. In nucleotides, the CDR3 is TGTGCCAGTAGTCTAGGGACAGGGGTTAATTCACCCCTCCACTTT. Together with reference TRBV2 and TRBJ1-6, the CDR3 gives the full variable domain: EPEVTQTPSHQVTQMGQEVILRCVPISNHLYFYWYRQILGQKVEFLVSFYNNEISEKSEIFDDQFSVERPDGSNFTLKIRSTKLEDSAMYFCASSLGTGVNSPLHFGNGTRLTVT.

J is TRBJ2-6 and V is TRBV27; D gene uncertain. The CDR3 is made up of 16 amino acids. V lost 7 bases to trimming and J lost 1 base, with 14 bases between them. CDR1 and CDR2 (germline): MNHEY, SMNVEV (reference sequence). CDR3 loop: CASTPFWVSGANVLTF. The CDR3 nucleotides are TGTGCCAGCACCCCGTTTTGGGTTTCTGGGGCCAACGTCCTGACTTTC. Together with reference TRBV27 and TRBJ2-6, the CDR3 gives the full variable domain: EAQVTQNPRYLITVTGKKLTVTCSQNMNHEYMSWYRQDPGLGLRQIYYSMNVEVTDKGDVPEGYKVSRKEKRNFPLILESPSPNQTSLYFCASTPFWVSGANVLTFGAGSRLTVL.

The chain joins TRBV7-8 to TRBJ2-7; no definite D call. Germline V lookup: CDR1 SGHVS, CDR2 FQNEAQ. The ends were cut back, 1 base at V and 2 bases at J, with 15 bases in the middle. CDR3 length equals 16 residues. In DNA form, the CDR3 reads TGTGCCAGCAGCTTAGAATCTTTACGGCCAACCTACGAGCAGTACTTC. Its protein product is CASSLESLRPTYEQYF.

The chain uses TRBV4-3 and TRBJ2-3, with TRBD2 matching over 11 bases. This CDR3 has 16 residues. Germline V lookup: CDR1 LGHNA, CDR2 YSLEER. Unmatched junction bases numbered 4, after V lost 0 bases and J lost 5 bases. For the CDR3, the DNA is TGCGCCAGCAGCCAAGAAGGTAGCGGGGGGGGAGATACGCAGTATTTT. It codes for CASSQEGSGGGDTQYF.

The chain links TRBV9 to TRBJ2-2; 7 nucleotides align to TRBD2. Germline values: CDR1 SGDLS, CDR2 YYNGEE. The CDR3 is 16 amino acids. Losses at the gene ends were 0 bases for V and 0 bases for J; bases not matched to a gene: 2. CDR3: CASSVGTRANTGELFF. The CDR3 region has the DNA TGTGCCAGCAGCGTAGGGACTAGAGCGAACACCGGGGAGCTGTTTTTT. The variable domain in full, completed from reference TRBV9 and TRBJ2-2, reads DSGVTQTPKHLITATGQRVTLRCSPRSGDLSVYWYQQSLDQGLQFLIQYYNGEERAKGNILERFSAQQFPDLHSELNLSSLELGDSALYFCASSVGTRANTGELFFGEGSRLTVL.

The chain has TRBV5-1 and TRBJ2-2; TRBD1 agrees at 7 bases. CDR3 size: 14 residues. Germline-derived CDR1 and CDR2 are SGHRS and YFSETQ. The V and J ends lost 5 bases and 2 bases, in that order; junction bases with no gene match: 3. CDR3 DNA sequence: TGCGCCAGCAGTGGACAGGCTAACACCGGGGAGCTGTTTTTT. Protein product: CASSGQANTGELFF.

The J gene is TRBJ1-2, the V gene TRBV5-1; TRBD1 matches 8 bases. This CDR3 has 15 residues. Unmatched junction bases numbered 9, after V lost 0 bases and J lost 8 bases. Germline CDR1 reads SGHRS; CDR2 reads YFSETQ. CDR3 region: CASSLGYQGAYGYTF. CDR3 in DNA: TGCGCCAGCAGCTTGGGGTATCAGGGGGCCTACGGCTACACCTTC.

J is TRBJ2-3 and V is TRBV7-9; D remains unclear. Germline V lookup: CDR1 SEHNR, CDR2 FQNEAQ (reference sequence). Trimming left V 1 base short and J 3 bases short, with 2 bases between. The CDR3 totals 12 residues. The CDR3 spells CASSLGTDTQYF. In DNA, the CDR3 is TGTGCCAGCAGCTTAGGTACAGATACGCAGTATTTT.

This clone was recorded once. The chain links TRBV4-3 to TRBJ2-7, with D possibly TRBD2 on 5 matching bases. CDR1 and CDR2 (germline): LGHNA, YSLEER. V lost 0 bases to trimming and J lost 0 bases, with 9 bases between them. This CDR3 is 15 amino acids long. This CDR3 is CASSQEMGSSYEQYF. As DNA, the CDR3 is TGCGCCAGCAGCCAAGAGATGGGGAGCTCCTACGAGCAGTACTTC.

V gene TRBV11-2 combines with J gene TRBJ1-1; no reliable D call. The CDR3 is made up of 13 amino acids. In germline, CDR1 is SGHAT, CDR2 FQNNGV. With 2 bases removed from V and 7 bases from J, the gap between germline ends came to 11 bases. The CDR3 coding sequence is TGTGCCAGCAGCTTAATTTCGGTTTTTGAAGCTTTCTTT. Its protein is CASSLISVFEAFF.

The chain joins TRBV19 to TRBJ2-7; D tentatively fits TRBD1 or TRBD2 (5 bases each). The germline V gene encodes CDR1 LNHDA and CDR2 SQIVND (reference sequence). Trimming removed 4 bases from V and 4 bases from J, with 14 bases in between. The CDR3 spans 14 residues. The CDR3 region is CASSSSGTDYEQYF. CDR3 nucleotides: TGTGCCAGTAGTAGTTCCGGGACGGATTACGAGCAGTACTTC.

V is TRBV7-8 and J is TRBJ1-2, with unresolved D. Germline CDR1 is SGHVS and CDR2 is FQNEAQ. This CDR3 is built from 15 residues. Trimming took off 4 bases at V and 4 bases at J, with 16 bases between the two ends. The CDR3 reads CASSWVTQHGYGYTF. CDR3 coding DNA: TGTGCCAGCAGCTGGGTTACCCAGCACGGCTATGGCTACACCTTC.

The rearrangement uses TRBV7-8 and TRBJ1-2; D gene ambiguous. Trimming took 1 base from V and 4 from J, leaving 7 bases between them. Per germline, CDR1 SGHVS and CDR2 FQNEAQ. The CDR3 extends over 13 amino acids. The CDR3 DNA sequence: TGTGCCAGCAGCTTAGGGGAGAGCTATGGCTACACCTTC. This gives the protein CASSLGESYGYTF.

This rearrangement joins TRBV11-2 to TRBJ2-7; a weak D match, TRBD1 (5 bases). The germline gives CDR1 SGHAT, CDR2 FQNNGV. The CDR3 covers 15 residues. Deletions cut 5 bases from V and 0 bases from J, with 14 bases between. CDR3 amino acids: CASSRRQLLSYEQYF. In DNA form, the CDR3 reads TGTGCCAGCAGCCGAAGACAGCTCCTCTCCTACGAGCAGTACTTC.

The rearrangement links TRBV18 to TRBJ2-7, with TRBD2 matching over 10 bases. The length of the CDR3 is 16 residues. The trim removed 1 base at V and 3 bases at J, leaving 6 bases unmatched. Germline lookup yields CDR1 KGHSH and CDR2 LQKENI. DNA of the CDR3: TGTGCCAGCTCACCACTGTATCCTAGCGGGAGCTACGAGCAGTACTTC. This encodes CASSPLYPSGSYEQYF.

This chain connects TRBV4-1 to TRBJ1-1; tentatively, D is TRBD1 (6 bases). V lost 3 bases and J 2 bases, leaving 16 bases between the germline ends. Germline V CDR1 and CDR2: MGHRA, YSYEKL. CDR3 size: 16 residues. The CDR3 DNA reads TGCGCCAGCAGCCAGGTCACAGGGAGTAGCAACACTGAAGCTTTCTTT. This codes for CASSQVTGSSNTEAFF.

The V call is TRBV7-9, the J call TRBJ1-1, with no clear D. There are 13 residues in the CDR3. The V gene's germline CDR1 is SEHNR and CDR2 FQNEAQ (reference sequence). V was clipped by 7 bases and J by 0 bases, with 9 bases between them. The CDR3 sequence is CASTGRMNTEAFF. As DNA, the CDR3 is TGTGCCAGCACCGGCCGGATGAACACTGAAGCTTTCTTT.

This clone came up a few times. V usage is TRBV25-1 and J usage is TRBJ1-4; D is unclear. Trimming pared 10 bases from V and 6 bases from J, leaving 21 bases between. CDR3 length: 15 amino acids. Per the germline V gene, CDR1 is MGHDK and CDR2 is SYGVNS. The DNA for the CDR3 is TGTGCCACCAGAAACCCGGGAAACAACGATGAAAAACTGTTTTTT. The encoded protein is CATRNPGNNDEKLFF. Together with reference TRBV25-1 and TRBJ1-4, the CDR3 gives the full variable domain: EADIYQTPRYLVIGTGKKITLECSQTMGHDKMYWYQQDPGMELHLIHYSYGVNSTEKGDLSSESTVSRIRTEHFPLTLESARPSHTSQYLCATRNPGNNDEKLFFGSGTQLSVL.